Described below is a single TCR beta chain sequence and its context. What it binds is not known. The protocol was immunoSEQ multiplex PCR, while the TCRdb copy is restricted to in-frame clones and leaves out a portion. This sample has 45,000 to 50,000 clones; approximately 80% occur once, and the top ten carry 8.8%. CDR1 and CDR2 (germline): LNHDA, SQIVND (reference sequence). The CDR3 contains 17 residues. V was pared by 5 bases and J by 6 bases, with 25 bases between. The sample is drawn from a study of PD-L1 blockade in urothelial cancer. About the research overall: Most of the roughly 29 patients were men whose urothelial cancer was bladder-origin. Patients' histories included 0 to 3 prior chemotherapy regimens. Each blood sample yielded a median of approximately 140,000 T cells.

Time point noted: peripheral blood 6 weeks after treatment start. Study-wide results and caveats: Durable-benefit patients showed greater tumor-associated blood clone expansion at 3 weeks.

The chain uses TRBV19 and TRBJ1-2; D is perhaps TRBD1 (5 bases). This material consisted of PBMCs, taken around atezolizumab (anti-PD-L1) treatment. This receptor was obtained from a man between 65 and 85 years old with urothelial cancer. The CDR3 reads CASSPRPGLFGRDGYTF. DNA for the CDR3: TGTGCCAGTAGTCCACGACCGGGACTTTTTGGGCGAGATGGCTACACCTTC.